This T cell receptor (beta chain) was retrieved from a study of CD8 T cells in Susac syndrome. The germline V gene encodes CDR1 SGHDT and CDR2 YYEEEE. Trimming took 5 bases from V and 0 from J, leaving 17 bases between them. The CDR3 has 16 residues. An amount of RNA that ranged from roughly 0.45 to 1 ug was reverse transcribed with random hexamers. Coverage of TCR beta CDR3 amplification by immunoSEQ multiplex PCR extended to 54 Vbeta and 13 Jbeta. TCRdb processed the immunoSEQ multiplex PCR reads anew with MiXCR; each CDR3 protein has one entry. Among about 200,000 distinct CDR3 sequences listed, 90% to 95% were seen once. FACS enriched CD8+ TEMRA cells, while bulk CD8+ and CD4+ were negatively isolated.

Sequences were obtained from CD4+ T cells from PBMCs. V and J are TRBV5-6 and TRBJ1-1, with D possibly being TRBD1 (6 bases). This receptor was taken from a human donor with multiple sclerosis. CDR3 in amino acids: CASRNGGAGVNTEAFF. The CDR3 DNA is TGTGCCAGCAGAAACGGGGGGGCAGGAGTGAACACTGAAGCTTTCTTT. Full variable domain (missing parts from reference TRBV5-6 and TRBJ1-1): DAGVTQSPTHLIKTRGQQVTLRCSPKSGHDTVSWYQQALGQGPQFIFQYYEEEERQRGNFPDRFSGHQFPNYSSELNVNALLLGDSALYLCASRNGGAGVNTEAFFGQGTRLTVV.